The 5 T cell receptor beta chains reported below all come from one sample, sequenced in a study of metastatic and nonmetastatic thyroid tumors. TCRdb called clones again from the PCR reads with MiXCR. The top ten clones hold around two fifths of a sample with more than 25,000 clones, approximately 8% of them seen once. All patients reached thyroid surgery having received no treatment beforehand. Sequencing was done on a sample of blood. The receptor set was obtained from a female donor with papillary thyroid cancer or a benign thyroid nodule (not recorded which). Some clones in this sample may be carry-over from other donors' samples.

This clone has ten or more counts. The CDR3 reads CSAQTLPGPEGEKLFF. Written as DNA, the CDR3 is TGCAGTGCCCAGACCTTACCGGGGCCCGAGGGTGAAAAACTGTTTTTT. V and J are TRBV20-1 and TRBJ1-4; the D gene is possibly TRBD1 (5 bases). CDR1 is DFQATT and CDR2 is SNEGSKA in the germline V gene (reference sequence). CDR3 length: 16 amino acids. The V end lost 6 bases, the J end lost 7 bases, and 24 bases lay between the germline ends.

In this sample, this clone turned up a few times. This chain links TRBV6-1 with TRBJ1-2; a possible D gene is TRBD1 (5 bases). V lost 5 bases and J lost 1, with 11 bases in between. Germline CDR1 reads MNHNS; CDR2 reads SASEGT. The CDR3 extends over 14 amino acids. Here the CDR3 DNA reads TGTGCCAGCAGTACGGGACGGTTTAACTATGGCTACACCTTC. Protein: CASSTGRFNYGYTF.

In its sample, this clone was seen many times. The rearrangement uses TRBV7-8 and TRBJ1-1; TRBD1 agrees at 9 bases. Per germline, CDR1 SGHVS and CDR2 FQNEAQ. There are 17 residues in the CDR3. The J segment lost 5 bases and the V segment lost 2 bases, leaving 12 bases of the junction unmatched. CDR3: CASSLPAGTGYETEAFF. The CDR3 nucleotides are TGTGCCAGCAGCTTACCTGCCGGGACAGGGTACGAGACTGAAGCTTTCTTT.

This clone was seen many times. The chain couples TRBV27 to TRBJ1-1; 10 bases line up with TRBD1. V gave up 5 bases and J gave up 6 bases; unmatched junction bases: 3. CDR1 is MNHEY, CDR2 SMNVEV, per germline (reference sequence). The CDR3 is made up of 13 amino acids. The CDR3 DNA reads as TGTGCCAGCAGTGCGACAGGGGGCCCTGAAGCTTTCTTT. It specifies CASSATGGPEAFF.

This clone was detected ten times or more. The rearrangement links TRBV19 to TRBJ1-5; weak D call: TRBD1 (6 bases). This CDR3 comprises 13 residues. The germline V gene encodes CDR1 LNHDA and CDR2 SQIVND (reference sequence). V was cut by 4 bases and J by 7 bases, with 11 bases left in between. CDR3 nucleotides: TGTGCCAGTAGTACAGGGGCCTACCAGCCCCAGCATTTT. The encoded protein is CASSTGAYQPQHF.